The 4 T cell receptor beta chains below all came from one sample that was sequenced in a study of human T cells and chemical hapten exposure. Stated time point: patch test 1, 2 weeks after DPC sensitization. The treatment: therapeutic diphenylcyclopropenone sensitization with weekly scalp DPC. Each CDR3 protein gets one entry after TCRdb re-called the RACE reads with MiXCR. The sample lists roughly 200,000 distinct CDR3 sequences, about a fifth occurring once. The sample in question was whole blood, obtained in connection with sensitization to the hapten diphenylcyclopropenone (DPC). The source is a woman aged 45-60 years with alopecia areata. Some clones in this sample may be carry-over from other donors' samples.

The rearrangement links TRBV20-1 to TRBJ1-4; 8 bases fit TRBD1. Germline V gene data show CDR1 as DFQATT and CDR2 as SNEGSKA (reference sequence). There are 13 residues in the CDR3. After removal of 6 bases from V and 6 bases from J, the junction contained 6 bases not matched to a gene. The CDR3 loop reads CSASDRVDEKLFF. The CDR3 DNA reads TGCAGTGCCTCGGACAGGGTAGATGAAAAACTGTTTTTT.

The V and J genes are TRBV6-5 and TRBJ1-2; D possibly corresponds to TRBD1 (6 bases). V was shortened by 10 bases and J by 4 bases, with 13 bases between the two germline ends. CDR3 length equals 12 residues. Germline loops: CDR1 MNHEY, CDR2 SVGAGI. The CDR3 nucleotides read TGTGCCACCAAGGGGGGGGGCTATGGCTACACCTTC. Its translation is CATKGGGYGYTF.

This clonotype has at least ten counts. This CDR3 is CASSLNFQGAEAFF. CDR3 coding DNA: TGTGCCAGCAGCTTGAACTTTCAAGGGGCTGAAGCTTTCTTT. J is TRBJ1-1 and V is TRBV7-9; tentative D call: TRBD1 (5 bases). Trimming removed 3 bases from V and 6 bases from J, with 14 bases in between. Germline assignment: CDR1 SEHNR and CDR2 FQNEAQ (reference sequence). The CDR3 length is 14 residues.

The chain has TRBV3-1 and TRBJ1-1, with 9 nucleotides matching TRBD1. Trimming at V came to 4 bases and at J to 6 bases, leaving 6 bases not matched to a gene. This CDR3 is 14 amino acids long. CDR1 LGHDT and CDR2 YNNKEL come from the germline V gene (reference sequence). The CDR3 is CASSPQDRGAEAFF. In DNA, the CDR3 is TGTGCCAGCAGCCCCCAGGACAGGGGCGCTGAAGCTTTCTTT.